This paragraph covers one T cell receptor beta chain sequence. Antigen: not known. Germline values: CDR1 SQVTM, CDR2 ANQGSEA. With 7 bases removed from V and 3 bases from J, the gap between germline ends came to 19 bases. The CDR3 has 15 amino acids. These data are taken from a study of shared clonotypes between healthy human individuals. Some clones are missing from TCRdb's copy, which holds only in-frame ones; the method was immunoSEQ multiplex PCR. The table shows 2 million to 3 million clones, with 80% to 95% occurring only once. Study-level findings and limits: Collection of samples was limited to blood; tissue repertoires likely differ. Since donors were few, the genetic and exposure-history diversity represented was limited. Across subsets, estimated richness was generally greater for naive than for memory populations.

This receptor was identified in a man between 18 and 35 years old in good health. Some clones in this sample may be carry-over from other donors' samples. Material: naive CD4+ T cells from PBMCs. Subset in this sample: CD45RA+ positively selected. This chain links TRBV29-1 with TRBJ2-1; D is uncertain. In DNA form, the CDR3 reads TGCAGCGACCGCGGACGTGGGTCGTACTACAATGAGCAGTTCTTC. The encoded protein is CSDRGRGSYYNEQFF.